Listed below are T cell receptor beta chains from one sample, sequenced in a study of shared clonotypes between healthy human individuals. Profiled with immunoSEQ multiplex PCR; TCRdb holds only in-frame clones, not every one. The sample contains nearly 500,000 clones, about 82% of which appear only once. Sequencing was done on a sample of PBMCs. These receptors all come from a woman between 40 and 55 years old in good health. Some clones in this sample may be carry-over from other donors' samples. CDR3s include the opening cysteine and the closing phenylalanine or tryptophan. The D gene is left open where the match is weak. Some rows have no size entry. The others give once, few or many, or a class for an expanded clone.

j_gene,abundance,d_gene,v_gene,CDR3aa,CDR3nt
TRBJ2-7,.,TRBD2,TRBV6-6,CASSYPGLAGNEQYF,TGTGCCAGCAGTTACCCCGGACTAGCGGGAAACGAGCAGTACTTC
TRBJ1-4,.,.,TRBV5-1,CASSPTGGEQKLFF,TGCGCCAGCAGCCCGACAGGAGGGGAGCAAAAACTGTTTTTT
TRBJ2-3,.,.,TRBV10-2,CASIGARRKATSTDTQYF,TGCGCCAGCATTGGGGCTAGGAGAAAAGCAACTAGCACAGATACGCAGTATTTT
TRBJ1-5,.,.,TRBV28,CASTSGGAGQPQHF,TGTGCCAGCACCTCCGGGGGGGCGGGTCAGCCCCAGCATTTT
TRBJ2-7,.,.,TRBV7-2,CASSLVGRSYEQYF,TGTGCCAGCAGCTTAGTGGGACGGTCCTACGAGCAGTACTTC
TRBJ1-1,.,TRBD1,TRBV7-9,CASSAGQAEAFF,TGTGCCAGCAGCGCGGGACAGGCTGAAGCTTTCTTT
TRBJ2-6,.,.,TRBV6-4,CASSPGSSSSGANVLTF,TGTGCCAGCAGCCCTGGCTCGTCCAGCTCTGGGGCCAACGTCCTGACTTTC
TRBJ2-1,.,.,TRBV7-8,CASRGEHEQFF,TGTGCCAGCAGGGGCGAGCATGAGCAGTTCTTC
TRBJ2-2,.,.,TRBV28,CASRQTGIFGELFF,TGTGCCAGCAGACAAACAGGGATATTCGGGGAGCTGTTTTTT
TRBJ1-6,few,.,TRBV6-5,CASSYSQSSYNSPLHF,TGTGCCAGCAGTTACTCCCAGAGCTCCTATAATTCACCCCTCCACTTT
TRBJ2-4,.,.,TRBV25-1,CASSEVRQLAKNIQYF,TGTGCCAGCAGTGAAGTAAGACAGCTAGCCAAAAACATTCAGTACTTC
TRBJ2-2,few,.,TRBV5-1,CASSLVGMNTGELFF,TGCGCCAGCAGCTTGGTCGGGATGAACACCGGGGAGCTGTTTTTT
TRBJ1-5,.,.,TRBV30,CAWSVFVDQPQHF,TGTGCCTGGAGTGTATTCGTGGATCAGCCCCAGCATTTT
TRBJ1-2,.,.,TRBV5-4,CASSLGGSDYGYTF,TGTGCCAGCAGCTTGGGGGGGTCTGACTATGGCTACACCTTC
TRBJ2-1,.,.,TRBV28,CASSFTSRNEQFF,TGTGCCAGCAGTTTTACCTCAAGGAATGAGCAGTTCTTC
TRBJ1-2,.,.,TRBV15,CATSRDGLYGYTF,TGTGCCACCAGTCGCGACGGTCTGTATGGCTACACCTTC
TRBJ1-1,few,TRBD1,TRBV28,CASRPNRGKGWNTEAFF,TGTGCCAGCAGACCAAACAGGGGGAAGGGGTGGAACACTGAAGCTTTCTTT
TRBJ2-1,.,TRBD1,TRBV4-1,CASSGGLGQTYNEQFF,TGCGCCAGCAGCGGAGGCTTGGGACAGACATACAATGAGCAGTTCTTC
TRBJ2-1,.,.,TRBV28,CASNDWDEQFF,TGTGCCAGCAACGATTGGGATGAGCAGTTCTTC
TRBJ2-1,.,.,TRBV28,CASSLVAAGNDEQFF,TGTGCCAGCAGTTTAGTGGCAGCAGGGAATGATGAGCAGTTCTTC
TRBJ2-7,.,.,TRBV10-2,CASSGGLHYEQYF,TGCGCCAGCAGTGGCGGGCTACACTACGAGCAGTACTTC
TRBJ1-5,.,.,TRBV18,CASSPGEGSNQPQHF,TGTGCCAGCTCACCGGGGGAGGGTTCCAATCAGCCCCAGCATTTT